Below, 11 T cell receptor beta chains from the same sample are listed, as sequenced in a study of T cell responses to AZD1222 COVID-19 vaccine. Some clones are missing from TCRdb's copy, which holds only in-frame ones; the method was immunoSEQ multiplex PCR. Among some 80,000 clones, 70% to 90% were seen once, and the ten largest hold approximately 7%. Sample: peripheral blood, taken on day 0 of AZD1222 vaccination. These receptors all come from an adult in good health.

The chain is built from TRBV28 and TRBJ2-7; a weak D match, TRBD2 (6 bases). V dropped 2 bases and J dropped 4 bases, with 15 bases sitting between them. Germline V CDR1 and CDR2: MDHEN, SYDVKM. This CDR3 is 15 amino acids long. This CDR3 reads CASSLPDPRGYEQYF. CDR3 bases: TGTGCCAGCAGTTTACCGGACCCCCGGGGGTACGAGCAGTACTTC.

CDR3 in amino acids: CASSYSSYNSPLHF. The DNA for the CDR3 is TGTGCCAGCAGTTACTCGTCATATAATTCACCCCTCCACTTT. V is TRBV6-5 and J is TRBJ1-6; no firm D call. V was shortened by 0 bases and J by 4 bases, with 4 bases between the two germline ends. This CDR3 has 14 residues. CDR1 is MNHEY and CDR2 is SVGAGI in the germline V gene.

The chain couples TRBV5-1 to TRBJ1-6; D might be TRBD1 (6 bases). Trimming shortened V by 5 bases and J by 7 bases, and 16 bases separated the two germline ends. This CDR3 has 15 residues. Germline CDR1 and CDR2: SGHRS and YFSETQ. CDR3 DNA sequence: TGCGCCAGCAGAGCCTCGGGGACAAGCAATTCACCCCTCCACTTT. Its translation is CASRASGTSNSPLHF.

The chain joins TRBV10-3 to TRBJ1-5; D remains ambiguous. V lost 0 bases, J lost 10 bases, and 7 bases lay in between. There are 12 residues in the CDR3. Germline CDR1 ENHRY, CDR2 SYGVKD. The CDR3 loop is CAISESAAPQHF. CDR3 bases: TGTGCCATCAGTGAGTCCGCAGCTCCCCAGCATTTT.

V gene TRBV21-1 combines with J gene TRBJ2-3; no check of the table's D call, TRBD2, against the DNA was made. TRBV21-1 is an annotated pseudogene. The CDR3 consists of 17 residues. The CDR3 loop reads CASSALWCGSSTDTQYF. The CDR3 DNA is TGTGCCAGCAGCGCCCTCTGGTGCGGGTCTAGCACAGATACGCAGTATTTT.

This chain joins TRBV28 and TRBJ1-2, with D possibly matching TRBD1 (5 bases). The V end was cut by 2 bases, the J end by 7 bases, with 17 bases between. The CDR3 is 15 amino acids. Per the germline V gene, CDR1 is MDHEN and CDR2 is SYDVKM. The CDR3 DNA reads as TGTGCCAGCAGTTTAAAGGACTTGACAGATGGTGGCTACACCTTC. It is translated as CASSLKDLTDGGYTF.

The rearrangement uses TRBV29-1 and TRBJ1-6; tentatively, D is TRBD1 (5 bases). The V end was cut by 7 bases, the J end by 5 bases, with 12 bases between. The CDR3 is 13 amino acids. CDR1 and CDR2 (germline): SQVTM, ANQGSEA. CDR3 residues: CSALTGHNSPLHF. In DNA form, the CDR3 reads TGCAGCGCCTTGACGGGACATAATTCACCCCTCCACTTT.

The CDR3 spells CASSHGRQTINYGYTF. DNA for the CDR3: TGCGCCAGCAGCCATGGAAGACAGACGATTAACTATGGCTACACCTTC. The chain recombines TRBV4-1 with TRBJ1-2, with D maybe TRBD1 (5 bases). Trimming removed 3 bases from V and 1 base from J, with 15 bases in between. The CDR3 spans 16 residues. Germline V lookup: CDR1 MGHRA, CDR2 YSYEKL.

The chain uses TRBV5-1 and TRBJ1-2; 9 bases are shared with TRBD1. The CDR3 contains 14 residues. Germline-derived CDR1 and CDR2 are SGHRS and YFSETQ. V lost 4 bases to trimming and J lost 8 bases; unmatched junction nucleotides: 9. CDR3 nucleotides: TGCGCCAGCAGCCTCCGGACAGGGGAAGCGGGCTACACCTTC. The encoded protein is CASSLRTGEAGYTF.

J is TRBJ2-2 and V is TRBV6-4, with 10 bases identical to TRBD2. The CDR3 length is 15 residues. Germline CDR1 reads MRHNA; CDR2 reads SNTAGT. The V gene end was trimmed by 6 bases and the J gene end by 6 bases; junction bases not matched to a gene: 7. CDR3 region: CASSPSGSFAGELFF. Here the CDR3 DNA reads TGTGCCAGCAGCCCTAGCGGGAGTTTTGCCGGGGAGCTGTTTTTT.

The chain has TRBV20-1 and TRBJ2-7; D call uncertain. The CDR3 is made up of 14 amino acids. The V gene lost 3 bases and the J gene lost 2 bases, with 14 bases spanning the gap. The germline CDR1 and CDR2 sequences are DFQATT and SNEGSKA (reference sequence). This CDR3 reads CSASAGLGPYEQYF. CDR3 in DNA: TGCAGTGCTAGTGCCGGCCTGGGCCCCTACGAGCAGTACTTC.